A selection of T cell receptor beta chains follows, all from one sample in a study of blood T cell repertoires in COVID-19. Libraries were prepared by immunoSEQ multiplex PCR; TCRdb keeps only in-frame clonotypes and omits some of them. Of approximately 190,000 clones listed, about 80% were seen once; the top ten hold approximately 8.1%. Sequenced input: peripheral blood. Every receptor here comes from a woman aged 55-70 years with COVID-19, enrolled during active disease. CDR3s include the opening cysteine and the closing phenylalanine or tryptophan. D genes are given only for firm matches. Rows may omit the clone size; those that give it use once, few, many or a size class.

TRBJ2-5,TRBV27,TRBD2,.,TGTGCCAGCAGGAGGGGAGCGGGGTACCAAGAGACCCAGTACTTC,CASRRGAGYQETQYF
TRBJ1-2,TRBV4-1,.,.,TGCGCCAGCAGCCAAGGAGAGAGGGGAGGCCGGGGCTACACCTTC,CASSQGERGGRGYTF
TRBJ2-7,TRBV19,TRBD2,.,TGTGCCAGTAGTGGACTGATGAGGACTAGCGGCTCCTACGAGCAGTACTTC,CASSGLMRTSGSYEQYF
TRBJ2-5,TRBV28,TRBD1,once,TGTGCCAGCAGTTCATTCGGGACAGGCGGAGAGACCCAGTACTTC,CASSSFGTGGETQYF
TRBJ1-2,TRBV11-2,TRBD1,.,TGTGCCAGCAGCGGATGGACAGGGCACCCTTATGGCTACACCTTC,CASSGWTGHPYGYTF
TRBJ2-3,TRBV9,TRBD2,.,TGTGCCAGCAGCGTACGGGCGGGAGGCACAGATACGCAGTATTTT,CASSVRAGGTDTQYF
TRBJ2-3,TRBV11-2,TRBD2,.,TGTGCCAGCAGCTTAAATGGGTGGACTAGCGGGGTAACAGATACGCAGTATTTT,CASSLNGWTSGVTDTQYF
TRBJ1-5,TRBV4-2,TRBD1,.,TGTGCCAGCAGCCAAGGGGACAGGATGGGTAATCAGCCCCAGCATTTT,CASSQGDRMGNQPQHF
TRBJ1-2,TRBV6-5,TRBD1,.,TGTGCCAGCAGCGCCTGGGACAGAGCTAACTATGGCTACACCTTC,CASSAWDRANYGYTF
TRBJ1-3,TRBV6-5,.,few,TGTGCCAGCCATTCCTCTGGAAACACCATATATTTT,CASHSSGNTIYF
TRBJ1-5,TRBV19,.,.,TGTGCCAGTAGTATGGAGGGGAGGGACTGGGAGCCCCAGCATTTT,CASSMEGRDWEPQHF
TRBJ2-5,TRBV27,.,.,TGTGCCAGCAGTTTATCCCTAGCTCGGGGCCAAGAGACCCAGTACTTC,CASSLSLARGQETQYF
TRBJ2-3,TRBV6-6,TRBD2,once,TGTGCCAGCAGTTCCCAGCGGGGGTATGCAGATACGCAGTATTTT,CASSSQRGYADTQYF
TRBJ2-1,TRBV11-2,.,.,TGTGCCAGCAGCCCGTCCGGGGGGCTAGACAATGAGCAGTTCTTC,CASSPSGGLDNEQFF
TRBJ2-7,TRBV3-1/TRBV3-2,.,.,TGTGCCAGCAGCCAAGTATTGAGCGAGCAGTACTTC,CASSQVLSEQYF
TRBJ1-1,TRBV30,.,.,TGTGCCTGGAAAAATGGAGGGGGGGGAAGGGCTTTCTTT,CAWKNGGGGRAFF
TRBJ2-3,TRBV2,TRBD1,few,TGTGCCAGCAGGGACAGGGGCACAGATACGCAGTATTTT,CASRDRGTDTQYF
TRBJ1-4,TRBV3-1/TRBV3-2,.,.,TGTGCCAGCAGCCAAGCAGGCAGGGCTAATGAAAAACTGTTTTTT,CASSQAGRANEKLFF
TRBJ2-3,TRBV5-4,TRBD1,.,TGTGCCAGCAGCTTACAGGGGCCAGATACGCAGTATTTT,CASSLQGPDTQYF
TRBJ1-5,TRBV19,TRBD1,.,TGTGCCCTCGGGACAGATAGCAATCAGCCCCAGCATTTT,CALGTDSNQPQHF
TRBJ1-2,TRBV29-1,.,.,TGCAGCGTTGTTGGCCCCTATGGCTACACCTTC,CSVVGPYGYTF
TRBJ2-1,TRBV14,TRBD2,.,TGTGCCAGCAGCCAAGATCGAGGACTAGCGGGGAGATTCTCCTACAATGAGCAGTTCTTC,CASSQDRGLAGRFSYNEQFF
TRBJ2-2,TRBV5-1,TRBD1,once,TGCGCCAGCAGCTTTCCGGGACAGGGGGTAACCGGGGAGCTGTTTTTT,CASSFPGQGVTGELFF
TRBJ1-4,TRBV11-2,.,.,TGTGCCAGCAGCTCCCGACGAGGGGGGGATGAAAAACTGTTTTTT,CASSSRRGGDEKLFF
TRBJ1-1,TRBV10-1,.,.,TGCGCCAGCAGTGAGTCGAACGCGGATGAAGCTTTCTTT,CASSESNADEAFF
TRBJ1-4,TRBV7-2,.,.,TGTGCCAGCAGCCTCACATTACAGGGTGAACTGTTTTTT,CASSLTLQGELFF
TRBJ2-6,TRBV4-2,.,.,TGTGCCAGCAGCCAAGAACTGTCTGGGGCCAACGTCCTGACTTTC,CASSQELSGANVLTF
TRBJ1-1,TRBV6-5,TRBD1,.,TGTGCCAGCAGTTACGGTCCAGGGGGTGAAGCTTTCTTT,CASSYGPGGEAFF
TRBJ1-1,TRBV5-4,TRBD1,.,TGTGCCAGCAGCTCCCTCAGGGACAGGGGAACTGAAGCTTTCTTT,CASSSLRDRGTEAFF
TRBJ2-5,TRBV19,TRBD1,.,TGTGCCAGTAGTCTCACAGGGGTCCAAGAGACCCAGTACTTC,CASSLTGVQETQYF
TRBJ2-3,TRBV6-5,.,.,TGTGCCAGCACCGCGGGCCCGAACACAGATACGCAGTATTTT,CASTAGPNTDTQYF
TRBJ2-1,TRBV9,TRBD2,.,TGTGCCAGCAGCGTAGCGAGCGGGGGGGCGGGAGAGCAGTTCTTC,CASSVASGGAGEQFF
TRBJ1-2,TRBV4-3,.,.,TGCGCCAGCAGCCAAGCCCTCAGTCTGAACTATGGCTACACCTTC,CASSQALSLNYGYTF
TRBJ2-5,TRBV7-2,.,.,TGTGCCAGCAGCACTACGGGGGAGACCCAGTACTTC,CASSTTGETQYF
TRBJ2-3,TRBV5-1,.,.,TGCGCCAGCAGCTTGTCCGGGGAAACGCAGTATTTT,CASSLSGETQYF
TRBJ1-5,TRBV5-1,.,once,TGCGCCAGCAGCTTGGCCTTAGGGGAACAGCCCCAGCATTTT,CASSLALGEQPQHF
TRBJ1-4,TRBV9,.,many,TGTGCCAGCAGCGTAGGGGCAGGCAAGTGGGAAAAACTGTTTTTT,CASSVGAGKWEKLFF
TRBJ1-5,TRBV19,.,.,TGTGCCAGTAGTATTAGGGTAAGAGGGAGTGTTGGCAATCAGCCCCAGCATTTT,CASSIRVRGSVGNQPQHF
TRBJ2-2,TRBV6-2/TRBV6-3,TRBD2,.,TGTGCCAGCAGTTATGAATATCCTAGCGGGAGAGTGAGGACCGGGGAGCTGTTTTTT,CASSYEYPSGRVRTGELFF
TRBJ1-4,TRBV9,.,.,TGTGCCAGCAGCGTAGGCGGTGCAACTAATGAAAAACTGTTTTTT,CASSVGGATNEKLFF
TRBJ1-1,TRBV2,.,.,TGTGCCAGCAGTGAATCTGGCGGGGGGTACACTGAAGCTTTCTTT,CASSESGGGYTEAFF
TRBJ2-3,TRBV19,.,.,TGTGCCAGTAGACGACAGCGCACAGATACGCAGTATTTT,CASRRQRTDTQYF
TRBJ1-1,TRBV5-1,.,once,TGCGCCAGCAGGGAACAGATCCAGCCGAATACTGAAGCTTTCTTT,CASREQIQPNTEAFF
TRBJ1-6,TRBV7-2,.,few,TGTGCCAGCAGACCCCGGGACACCTATAATTCACCCCTCCACTTT,CASRPRDTYNSPLHF
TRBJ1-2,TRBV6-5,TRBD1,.,TGTGCCAGCAGTTCTCGCGCCGGGACAGTGAACTATGGCTACACCTTC,CASSSRAGTVNYGYTF
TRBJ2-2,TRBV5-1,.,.,TGCGCCAGCAGCTTGAGACGGGGGAACACCGGGGAGCTGTTTTTT,CASSLRRGNTGELFF
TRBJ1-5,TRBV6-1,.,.,TGTGCCAGCAGTGCCCTTACAGGGTATAGCAATCAGCCCCAGCATTTT,CASSALTGYSNQPQHF
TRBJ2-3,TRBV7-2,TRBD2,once,TGTGCCAGCAGCTTAGCGGGGGCTAGCGGGATGGGAACAGATACGCAGTATTTT,CASSLAGASGMGTDTQYF
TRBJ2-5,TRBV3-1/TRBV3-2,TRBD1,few,TGTGCCAGCAGCCAAGCGACAGGGGTGCGAGAGACCCAGTACTTC,CASSQATGVRETQYF
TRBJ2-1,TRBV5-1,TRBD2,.,TGCGCCAGCAGCCCGCCGCAGGGAGGGGACAATGAGCAGTTCTTC,CASSPPQGGDNEQFF
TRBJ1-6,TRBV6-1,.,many,TGTGCCAGCAGTGACAGGGGAAATGGGATCGACTGGCTCCACTTT,CASSDRGNGIDWLHF
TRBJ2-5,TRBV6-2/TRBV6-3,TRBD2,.,TGTGCCAGCAGTTACGGAGCGGGGGCCTTCCAAGAGACCCAGTACTTC,CASSYGAGAFQETQYF